These 11 T cell receptor beta chains share one sample of origin, sequenced in a study of post-analysis software for immune sequencing data. Their specific antigens are unknown. Overall study findings and caveats: TRBV5-6, TRBV5-1 and TRBV20-1 belonged to a set of a handful of TRBV segments that were more frequent in patients than controls.

Sequencing libraries made from TCR beta cDNA carried unique molecular identifiers. TCRdb reprocessed the PCR reads via MiXCR and lists one record per CDR3 protein. This sample has more than 450,000 distinct CDR3 sequences, with roughly 34% found just once. The specimen sequenced was blood. These receptors were collected from a girl between 2 and 17 years old with multiple sclerosis.

The chain links TRBV12-3 or TRBV12-4 to TRBJ2-1; D possibly corresponds to TRBD1 (6 bases). The CDR3 runs 16 residues. Trimming left V 3 bases short and J 5 bases short, with 17 bases between. The CDR3: CASSFFGGLPNNEQFF. CDR3 coding DNA: TGTGCCAGCAGTTTCTTTGGGGGCCTCCCGAACAATGAGCAGTTCTTC.

A few counts support this clonotype. The gene calls are TRBV5-1 and TRBJ2-7, with TRBD1 matching over 7 bases. The germline V gene encodes CDR1 SGHRS and CDR2 YFSETQ. With 0 bases clipped from V and 3 bases from J, the junction kept 3 bases outside the gene matches. The CDR3 is 14 amino acids. The CDR3 sequence: CASSLEGQLYEQYF. The CDR3 DNA is TGCGCCAGCAGCTTGGAGGGACAGCTCTACGAGCAGTACTTC.

The sample holds a few counts of this clonotype. The chain is built from TRBV20-1 and TRBJ2-7; TRBD1 aligns across 7 bases. With 3 bases clipped from V and 3 bases from J, the junction kept 11 bases outside the gene matches. This CDR3 comprises 15 residues. From germline, CDR1 is DFQATT and CDR2 SNEGSKA (reference sequence). As DNA, the CDR3 is TGCAGTGCTAGGTACCGCCGGGACAGAAGCTACGAGCAGTACTTC. Its protein is CSARYRRDRSYEQYF.

The CDR3 DNA reads TGTGCCAGCTCACCACCATCGGCTGAGGAGGAGACCCAGTACTTC. Amino acids: CASSPPSAEEETQYF. The gene calls are TRBV18 and TRBJ2-7; no clear D gene. The tail of the sequence fits TRBJ2-5 better, so the J call may be wrong. CDR1 and CDR2 (germline): KGHSH, LQKENI. The CDR3 spans 15 residues.

V and J are TRBV7-6 and TRBJ1-6, with unresolved D. CDR1 and CDR2 from the germline V gene are SGHVS and FNYEAQ. V was trimmed by 3 bases and J by 7 bases, leaving 10 bases between them. This CDR3 comprises 14 residues. The CDR3 DNA reads as TGTGCCAGCAGCTTTGGACGGGAAAATTCACCCCTCCACTTT. Translated, it gives CASSFGRENSPLHF.

The chain carries TRBV2 and TRBJ1-1; D gene uncertain. The CDR3 loop spans 15 amino acids. Per the germline V gene, CDR1 is SNHLY and CDR2 is FYNNEI. The V gene lost 2 bases and the J gene lost 2 bases, with 12 bases spanning the gap. This CDR3 reads CASSEWTAFNTEAFF. In DNA, the CDR3 is TGTGCCAGCAGTGAATGGACTGCCTTCAACACTGAAGCTTTCTTT.

The CDR3 loop reads CASRKPGATEAFF. CDR3 in DNA: TGCGCCAGCAGAAAGCCAGGGGCCACTGAAGCTTTCTTT. The gene calls are TRBV5-1 and TRBJ1-1, with D possibly being TRBD1 (6 bases). V lost 5 bases and J lost 4, with 12 bases in between. CDR1 SGHRS and CDR2 YFSETQ come from the germline V gene. This CDR3 has 13 amino acids.

This clonotype came up a few times. The V gene is TRBV11-3, the J gene TRBJ2-6; 9 nucleotides line up with TRBD2. Germline V gene lookup returns CDR1 SGHNT and CDR2 YENEEA. This CDR3 spans 16 amino acids. Trimming at V came to 5 bases and at J to 0 bases, leaving 2 bases not matched to a gene. The CDR3 nucleotides are TGTGCCAGCAGCGGTAGCGGGGGCTCTGGGGCCAACGTCCTGACTTTC. Amino acids: CASSGSGGSGANVLTF.

This clonotype was counted a few times. V is TRBV10-3 and J is TRBJ2-5; D possibly corresponds to TRBD2 (5 bases). Trimming took off 4 bases at V and 7 bases at J, with 16 bases between the two ends. From germline, CDR1 is ENHRY and CDR2 SYGVKD. The CDR3 contains 14 residues. The CDR3 nucleotides read TGTGCCATCAGTGGAACTAGTGGATTGGCGACCCAGTACTTC. Translating gives CAISGTSGLATQYF.

In the case of this clonotype: It may be a read error: a sequence one base away is much more abundant. The gene calls are TRBV20-1 and TRBJ2-3, with D maybe TRBD1 (5 bases). The CDR3 has 12 amino acids. Germline CDR1 reads DFQATT; CDR2 reads SNEGSKA (reference sequence). CDR3 residues: CGARGTRDTQYF. In nucleotides, the CDR3 is TGCGGTGCTAGGGGAACCCGAGATACGCAGTATTTT.

The chain is built from TRBV6-5 and TRBJ1-2; no firm D call. This CDR3 spans 15 amino acids. Germline V gene sequence: CDR1 MNHEY, CDR2 SVGAGI. The V and J ends lost 0 bases and 3 bases respectively, with 11 bases between them. In DNA, the CDR3 is TGTGCCAGCAGTTACTCTAAGCCTGGGGACTATGGCTACACCTTC. This codes for CASSYSKPGDYGYTF.